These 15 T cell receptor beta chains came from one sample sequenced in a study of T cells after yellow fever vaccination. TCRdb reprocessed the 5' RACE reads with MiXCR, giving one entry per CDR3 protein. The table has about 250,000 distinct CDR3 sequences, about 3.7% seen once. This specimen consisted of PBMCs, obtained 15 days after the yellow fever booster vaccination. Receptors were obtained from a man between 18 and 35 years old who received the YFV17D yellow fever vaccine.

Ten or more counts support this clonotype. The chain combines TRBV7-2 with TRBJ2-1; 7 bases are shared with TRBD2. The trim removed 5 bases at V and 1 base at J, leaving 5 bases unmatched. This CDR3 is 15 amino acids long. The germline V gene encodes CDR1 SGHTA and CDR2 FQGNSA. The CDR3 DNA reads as TGTGCCAGCAGCCGGGCTAGCGGATCCTACAATGAGCAGTTCTTC. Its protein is CASSRASGSYNEQFF.

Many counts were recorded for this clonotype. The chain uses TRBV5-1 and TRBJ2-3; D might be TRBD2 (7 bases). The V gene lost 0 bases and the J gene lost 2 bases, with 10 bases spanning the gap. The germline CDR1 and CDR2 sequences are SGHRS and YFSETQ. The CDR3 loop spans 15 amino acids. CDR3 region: CASSLGAGATDTQYF. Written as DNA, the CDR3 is TGCGCCAGCAGCTTGGGCGCGGGGGCCACAGATACGCAGTATTTT.

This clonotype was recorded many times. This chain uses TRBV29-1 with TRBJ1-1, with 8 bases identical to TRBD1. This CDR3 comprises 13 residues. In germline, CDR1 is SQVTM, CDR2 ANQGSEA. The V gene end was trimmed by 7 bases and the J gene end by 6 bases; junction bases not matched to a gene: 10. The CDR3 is CSAPTGGRAEAFF. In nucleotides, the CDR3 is TGCAGCGCACCAACAGGGGGAAGGGCTGAAGCTTTCTTT.

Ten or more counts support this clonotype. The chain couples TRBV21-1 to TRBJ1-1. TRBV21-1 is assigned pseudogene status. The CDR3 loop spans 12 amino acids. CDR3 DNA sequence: TGTGCCAGCAGTACCTACCCCACTGAAGCTTTCTTT. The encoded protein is CASSTYPTEAFF.

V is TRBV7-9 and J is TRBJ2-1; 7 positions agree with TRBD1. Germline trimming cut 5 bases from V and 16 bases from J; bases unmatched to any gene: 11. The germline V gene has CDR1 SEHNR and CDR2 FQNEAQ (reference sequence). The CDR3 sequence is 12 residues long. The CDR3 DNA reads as TGTGCCAGCAGCCCCAGAAGTCGGGACAGCTTCTTC. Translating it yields CASSPRSRDSFF.

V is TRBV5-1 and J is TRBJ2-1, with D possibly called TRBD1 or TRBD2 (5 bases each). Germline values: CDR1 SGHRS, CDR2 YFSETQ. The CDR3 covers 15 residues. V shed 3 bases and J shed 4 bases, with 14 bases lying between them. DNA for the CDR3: TGCGCCAGCAGCTCCCGCCGGGACGGATACAATGAGCAGTTCTTC. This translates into CASSSRRDGYNEQFF.

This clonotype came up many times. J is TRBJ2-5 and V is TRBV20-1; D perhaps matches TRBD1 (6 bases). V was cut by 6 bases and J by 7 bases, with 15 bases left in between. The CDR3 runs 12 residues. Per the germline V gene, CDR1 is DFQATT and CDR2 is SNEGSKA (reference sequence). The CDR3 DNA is TGCAGTGCCTTACAGGGTTCTGCGACCCAGTACTTC. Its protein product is CSALQGSATQYF.

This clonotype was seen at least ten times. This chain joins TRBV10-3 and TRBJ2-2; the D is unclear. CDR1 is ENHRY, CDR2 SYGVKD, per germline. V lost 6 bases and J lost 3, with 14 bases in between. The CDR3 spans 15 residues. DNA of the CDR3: TGTGCCATCAGGAAAGGGTATTGGGACACCGGGGAGCTGTTTTTT. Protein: CAIRKGYWDTGELFF.

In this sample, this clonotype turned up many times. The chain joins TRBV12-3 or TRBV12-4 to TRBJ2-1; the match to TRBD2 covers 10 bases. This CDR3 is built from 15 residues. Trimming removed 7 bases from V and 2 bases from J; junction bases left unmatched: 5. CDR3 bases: TGTGCCAGCACTCAAGCGGGGGGGCCCTACAATGAGCAGTTCTTC. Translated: CASTQAGGPYNEQFF.

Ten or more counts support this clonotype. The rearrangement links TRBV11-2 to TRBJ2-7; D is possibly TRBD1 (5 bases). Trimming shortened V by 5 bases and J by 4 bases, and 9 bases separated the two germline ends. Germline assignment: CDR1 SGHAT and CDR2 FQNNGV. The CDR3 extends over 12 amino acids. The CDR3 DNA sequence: TGTGCCAGCAGCACCAGGGTGTACGAGCAGTACTTC. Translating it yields CASSTRVYEQYF.

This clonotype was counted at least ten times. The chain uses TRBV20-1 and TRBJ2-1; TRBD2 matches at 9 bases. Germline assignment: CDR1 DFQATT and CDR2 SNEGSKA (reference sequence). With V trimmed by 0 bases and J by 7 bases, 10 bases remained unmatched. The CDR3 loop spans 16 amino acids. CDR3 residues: CSARDQGGGARNEQFF. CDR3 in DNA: TGCAGTGCTAGAGATCAAGGCGGGGGGGCAAGGAATGAGCAGTTCTTC.

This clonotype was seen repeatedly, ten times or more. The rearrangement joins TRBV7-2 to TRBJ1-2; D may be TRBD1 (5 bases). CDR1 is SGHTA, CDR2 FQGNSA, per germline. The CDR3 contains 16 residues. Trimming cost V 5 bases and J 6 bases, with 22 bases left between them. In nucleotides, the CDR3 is TGTGCCAGCAGCCCCCCAGGGAGAGGGGACCTTGATGGCTACACCTTC. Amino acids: CASSPPGRGDLDGYTF.

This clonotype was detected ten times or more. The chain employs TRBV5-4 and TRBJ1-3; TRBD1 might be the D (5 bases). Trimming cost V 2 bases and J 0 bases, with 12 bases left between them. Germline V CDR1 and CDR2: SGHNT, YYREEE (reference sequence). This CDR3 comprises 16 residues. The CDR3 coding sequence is TGTGCCAGCAGCTTTGGGGGAGGTACCTCTGGAAACACCATATATTTT. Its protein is CASSFGGGTSGNTIYF.

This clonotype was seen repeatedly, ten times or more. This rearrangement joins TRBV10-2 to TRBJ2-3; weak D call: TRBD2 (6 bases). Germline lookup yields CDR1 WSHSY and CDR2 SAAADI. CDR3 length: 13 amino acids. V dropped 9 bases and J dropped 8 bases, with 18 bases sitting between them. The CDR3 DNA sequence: TGCGCCAGTCGGGACCCGGGGGATGGTACGCAGTATTTT. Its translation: CASRDPGDGTQYF.

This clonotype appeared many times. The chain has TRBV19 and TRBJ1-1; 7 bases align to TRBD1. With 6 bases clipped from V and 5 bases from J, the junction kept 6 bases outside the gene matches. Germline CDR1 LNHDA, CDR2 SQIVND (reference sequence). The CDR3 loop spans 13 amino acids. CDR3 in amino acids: CASRIDRETEAFF. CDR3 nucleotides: TGTGCCAGTAGAATTGACAGGGAGACTGAAGCTTTCTTT.